This T cell receptor beta chain stems from a study of blood T cell repertoires in COVID-19. Trimming took off 2 bases at V and 9 bases at J, with 5 bases between the two ends. Per the germline V gene, CDR1 is MNHNS and CDR2 is SASEGT. CDR3 length: 12 amino acids. Measured with immunoSEQ multiplex PCR; TCRdb has only the in-frame clones, and not every one. The top ten clones hold about 1.6% of a sample with roughly 380,000 clones, over 75% of them seen once. Input material: peripheral blood. This receptor was obtained from a woman between 35 and 50 years old with COVID-19, enrolled during active disease. V and J are TRBV6-1 and TRBJ1-6; no definite D call. CDR3 in amino acids: CASSEPGSPLHF. The DNA for the CDR3 is TGTGCCAGCAGTGAACCCGGTTCACCCCTCCACTTT.